This note documents a single T cell receptor (beta chain) sequence. Its antigen remains unidentified. Base quality data are lacking; no much larger clone is found one base away. These data belong to a study of blood T cell repertoires in COVID-19 (dated by TCRdb to between 2020 and 2021). The study in broad terms: Samples from collaborators originated in the United States, Italy and Spain and spanned both the acute and convalescent phases of COVID-19. The dataset comprised deeply sampled blood TCRbeta repertoires from subjects exposed to, actively infected with, or recovered from COVID-19. Nearly every sample came with metadata listing a de-identified subject ID, COVID-19 status, age in years and sex. Samples were obtained from the ongoing ImmuneRACE study (first 160 participants) and from about 1,300 subjects provided by 6 global collaborators. Where available, HLA class I and class II types were taken from metadata supplied by the sample provider and were not determined by assay-based typing. The repertoires were released in a freely available public database intended as a resource for research on the immune response to SARS-CoV-2. The prospective study material was composed of cDNA or gDNA derived from T cells, B-cell-depleted T cells, or PBMCs. Broader findings and caveats from the paper: The quantity of clinical and demographic metadata differed by source and by participant and was supplied without curation.

At one collaborating source in Seattle, patients were enrolled during active infection and were followed longitudinally through the course of disease. Whole blood was collected in K2EDTA tubes by collaborating institutions according to the institutions' own protocols. For TCRbeta analysis, collaborators shipped samples as frozen whole blood, isolated PBMCs, or DNA extracted from either of those sample types. V sheds 7 bases and J sheds 2 bases, leaving 20 bases between their ends. In the germline V gene (reference sequence), CDR1 corresponds to GTSNPN and CDR2 to SVGIG. The CDR3 goes from the cysteine to the phenylalanine over 15 residues. Left in the record is the CDR3 DNA by itself, 45 bases read in frame from the first base. TCRbeta CDR3 regions were amplified from genomic DNA by means of the immunoSEQ Assay, a bias-controlled multiplex PCR. The authors processed their data as follows. Nucleated cell counts per sample were estimated from amplification of reference gene primers within the assay. Sequence reads were collapsed and filtered to measure the absolute abundance of every unique TCRbeta CDR3 rearrangement. For each sample, productive Simpson clonality was calculated as the square root of Simpson's diversity index over productive rearrangements. In its TCRdb copy, this immuneACCESS table keeps in-frame sequences only and misses some clones. Where compared with another copy, unresolved V genes explain less than half of these, and the others have no known cause. The V and J calls and clone size are taken from that table; D and trimming were inferred from the DNA. For this sample there are 300,000 to 400,000 clones; 80% to 90% appear just once. The ten largest clones represent 7.1% of the sample.

The receptor was isolated from an older woman with COVID-19, enrolled during active disease. The receptor chain draws on TRBV30 and TRBJ1-1, and TRBD1 may be the D gene, going by 6 matching bases. The sequenced sample was peripheral blood. In nucleotides, the sequence is TGTGCCTCAATTGACCGAGGGGGGGGAAACACTGAAGCTTTCTTT. Translated, it reads CASIDRGGGNTEAFF.